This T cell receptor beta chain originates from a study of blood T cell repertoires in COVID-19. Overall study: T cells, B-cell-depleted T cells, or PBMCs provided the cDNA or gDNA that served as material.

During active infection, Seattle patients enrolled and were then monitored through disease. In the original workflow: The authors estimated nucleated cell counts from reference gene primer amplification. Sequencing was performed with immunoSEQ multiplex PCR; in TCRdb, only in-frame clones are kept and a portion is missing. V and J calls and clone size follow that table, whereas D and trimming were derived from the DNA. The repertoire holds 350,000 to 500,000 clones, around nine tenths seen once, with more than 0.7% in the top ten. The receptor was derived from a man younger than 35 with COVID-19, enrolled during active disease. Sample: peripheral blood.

CDR3 residues: CASSPRVGELFF. As DNA, the CDR3 is TGTGCCAGCAGCCCGAGGGTGGGGGAGCTGTTTTTT. V gene TRBV3-1 (or the pseudogene TRBV3-2) combines with J gene TRBJ2-2, with D maybe TRBD2 (5 bases). The CDR3 consists of 12 residues. V lost 4 bases to trimming and J lost 8 bases, with 8 bases between them. Germline CDR1 LGHDT, CDR2 YNNKEL (reference sequence).